What follows are 32 T cell receptor beta chains derived from one specimen sequenced in a study of beta chain features in type 1 diabetes. Every isolated RNA sample was fully reverse transcribed, so sequencing captured expressed TCRB transcripts. Repertoires were generated with immunoSEQ multiplex PCR, while TCRdb's copy carries only in-frame clones and drops some. The sample shows more than 300,000 clones, around 15% of them seen only once. The material sequenced was naive CD4+ T cells from blood. The receptors originated from a woman between 18 and 30 years old in good health.

DNA of the CDR3: TGTGCCAGCAGGGGCCAAGACCCCACTGAAGCTTTCTTT. Protein sequence: CASRGQDPTEAFF. The chain uses TRBV6-6 and TRBJ1-1, with D unresolved. The length of the CDR3 is 13 residues. V was clipped by 6 bases and J by 4 bases, with 12 bases between them. Looked up from germline, CDR1 is MNHNY and CDR2 is SVGAGI (reference sequence).

This chain connects TRBV11-2 to TRBJ2-3; D may be TRBD2 (6 bases). This CDR3 comprises 15 residues. Germline-derived CDR1 and CDR2 are SGHAT and FQNNGV. Between the trimmed V and J ends, which lost 0 bases and 4 bases, there was a span of 11 bases. This CDR3 is CASSLDGSGADTQYF. CDR3 sequence (DNA): TGTGCCAGCAGCTTAGATGGGTCGGGGGCAGATACGCAGTATTTT.

The chain carries TRBV27 and TRBJ1-1, with 7 bases fitting TRBD1. This CDR3 is 15 amino acids long. Germline lookup yields CDR1 MNHEY and CDR2 SMNVEV (reference sequence). The V segment lost 5 bases and the J segment 1 base; nucleotides outside the gene matches: 7. The CDR3 coding sequence is TGTGCCAGCAGTCCTCGACAGGGAACGAACACTGAAGCTTTCTTT. It encodes CASSPRQGTNTEAFF.

V and J are TRBV7-9 and TRBJ2-2; no definite D call. CDR3 length: 12 residues. Between the trimmed V and J ends, which lost 3 bases and 6 bases, there was a span of 5 bases. CDR1 and CDR2 (germline): SEHNR, FQNEAQ (reference sequence). The CDR3 DNA sequence: TGTGCCAGCAGCTTCGAGGCCGGGGAGCTGTTTTTT. Its protein is CASSFEAGELFF.

The chain joins TRBV27 to TRBJ1-1, with D perhaps matching TRBD1 (6 bases). Germline CDR1 is MNHEY and CDR2 is SMNVEV (reference sequence). This CDR3 contains 15 residues. V gave up 6 bases and J gave up 1 base, with 15 bases separating them. The DNA of the CDR3 is TGTGCCAGCAGCCTTAGACAGGCGACGAACACTGAAGCTTTCTTT. This encodes CASSLRQATNTEAFF.

The chain uses TRBV23-1 and TRBJ2-2, with 8 bases fitting TRBD2. TRBV23-1 carries the ORF label, with uncertain function. V trimming: 2 bases; J trimming: 5 bases; junction bases outside the gene matches: 4. The CDR3 is 15 residues long. CDR3 sequence (DNA): TGCGCCAGCAGTCAAATGGTAGCGGGAACCGGGGAGCTGTTTTTT. Protein product: CASSQMVAGTGELFF.

The chain recombines TRBV28 with TRBJ2-7, with D tentatively TRBD1 (6 bases). This CDR3 spans 13 amino acids. Trimming cost V 1 base and J 9 bases, with 13 bases left between them. CDR1 and CDR2 (germline): MDHEN, SYDVKM. The CDR3 reads CASSLYNRDGQYF. The CDR3 DNA reads as TGTGCCAGCAGTTTATATAACAGGGACGGGCAGTACTTC.

The chain joins TRBV28 to TRBJ1-5; 9 nucleotides match TRBD1. The germline gives CDR1 MDHEN, CDR2 SYDVKM. The CDR3 is made up of 15 amino acids. Trimming cost V 11 bases and J 1 base; bases outside gene matches: 9. CDR3 loop: CARGQGIDSNQPQHF. For the CDR3, the DNA is TGTGCCCGCGGACAGGGGATAGACAGCAATCAGCCCCAGCATTTT.

In this sample, this clone turned up a few times. The chain joins TRBV6-5 to TRBJ1-1; the D is unclear. The germline V gene has CDR1 MNHEY and CDR2 SVGAGI. V dropped 0 bases and J dropped 8 bases, with 10 bases sitting between them. The CDR3 is 13 amino acids. CDR3 residues: CASSYSRHQEAFF. CDR3 nucleotides: TGTGCCAGCAGTTACTCCCGACACCAGGAAGCTTTCTTT.

This rearrangement joins TRBV30 to TRBJ2-7; 12 bases are shared with TRBD2. Germline CDR1 and CDR2: GTSNPN and SVGIG (reference sequence). The CDR3 has 15 residues. Losses at the gene ends were 1 base for V and 5 bases for J; bases not matched to a gene: 6. The CDR3 loop is CAWSAGLAGRNEQYF. CDR3 sequence (DNA): TGTGCCTGGAGTGCGGGACTAGCGGGTAGGAACGAGCAGTACTTC.

This chain links TRBV19 with TRBJ2-7, with 10 bases matching TRBD2. The CDR3 sequence is 14 residues long. Germline V lookup: CDR1 LNHDA, CDR2 SQIVND (reference sequence). The J segment lost 3 bases and the V segment lost 5 bases, leaving 4 bases of the junction unmatched. Here the CDR3 reads CASSLAGAHYEQYF. CDR3 nucleotides: TGTGCCAGTAGTCTAGCGGGAGCCCACTACGAGCAGTACTTC.

The CDR3 region is CASSSLANYNEQFF. In DNA, the CDR3 is TGTGCCAGCTCCTCACTAGCGAACTACAATGAGCAGTTCTTC. The rearrangement links TRBV18 to TRBJ2-1; 7 bases are shared with TRBD2. Germline lookup yields CDR1 KGHSH and CDR2 LQKENI. The CDR3 spans 14 residues. The trim removed 6 bases at V and 3 bases at J, leaving 5 bases unmatched.

This clone was counted between two and nine times. This chain connects TRBV29-1 to TRBJ2-1; TRBD1 matches at 9 bases. The V gene end was trimmed by 5 bases and the J gene end by 7 bases; junction bases not matched to a gene: 6. The length of the CDR3 is 13 residues. CDR1 and CDR2 from the germline V gene are SQVTM and ANQGSEA. The CDR3 nucleotides read TGCAGCGTTCGGGACAGGGTAGGGAATGAGCAGTTCTTC. It encodes CSVRDRVGNEQFF.

On this clone: The same CDR3 can be traced to other DNA sequences in this sample. As DNA, the CDR3 is TGTGCCTGGAGTGTCGGGGGGGATCAGCCCCAGCATTTT. Amino acids: CAWSVGGDQPQHF. The V gene is TRBV30, the J gene TRBJ1-5; possible D gene TRBD1, 5 bases. V lost 0 bases to trimming and J lost 5 bases, with 8 bases between them. Germline V gene lookup returns CDR1 GTSNPN and CDR2 SVGIG (reference sequence). The CDR3 is made up of 13 amino acids. Combining the CDR3 with reference TRBV30 and TRBJ1-5 gives the whole variable domain SQTIHQWPATLVQPVGSPLSLECTVEGTSNPNLYWYRQAAGRGLQLLFYSVGIGQISSEVPQNLSASRPQDRQFILSSKKLLLSDSGFYLCAWSVGGDQPQHFGDGTRLSIL.

This chain uses TRBV4-2 with TRBJ2-1, with 10 positions matching TRBD2. J lost 9 bases, V lost 4 bases, and 21 bases had no gene match. From germline, CDR1 is LGHNA and CDR2 YNFKEQ. The CDR3 is 19 amino acids. The CDR3 reads CASSLQGPAGGPLPGEQFF. CDR3 bases: TGTGCCAGCAGCCTGCAGGGGCCAGCGGGAGGGCCCCTTCCTGGTGAGCAGTTCTTC.

This clone turned up a few times. This chain links TRBV7-9 with TRBJ2-5; D is undetermined. V dropped 3 bases and J dropped 3 bases, with 8 bases sitting between them. Germline-derived CDR1 and CDR2 are SEHNR and FQNEAQ (reference sequence). The CDR3 runs 13 residues. In nucleotides, the CDR3 is TGTGCCAGCAGCTTCCCCTCAGAAGAGACCCAGTACTTC. Protein: CASSFPSEETQYF.

CDR3 nucleotides: TGTGCCAGCAGCCTCGGACTAGCAACAGATACGCAGTATTTT. It specifies CASSLGLATDTQYF. V is TRBV14 and J is TRBJ2-3, with 8 bases fitting TRBD2. This CDR3 has 14 residues. V lost 4 bases, J lost 3 bases, and 3 bases stayed unmatched. Germline V gene data show CDR1 as SGHDN and CDR2 as FVKESK. Supplemented by reference TRBV14 and TRBJ2-3, the full variable domain reads EAGVTQFPSHSVIEKGQTVTLRCDPISGHDNLYWYRRVMGKEIKFLLHFVKESKQDESGMPNNRFLAERTGGTYSTLKVQPAELEDSGVYFCASSLGLATDTQYFGPGTRLTVL.

The CDR3 spells CASSWTAVNEQFF. The DNA for the CDR3 is TGCGCCAGCAGCTGGACAGCTGTTAATGAGCAGTTCTTC. The chain combines TRBV5-1 with TRBJ2-1, with D perhaps TRBD1 (6 bases). CDR3 size: 13 residues. CDR1 is SGHRS, CDR2 YFSETQ, per germline. Trimming stripped 3 bases from V and 7 bases from J, with 11 bases between.

A single count supports this clone. V gene TRBV28 combines with J gene TRBJ2-7; D possibly corresponds to TRBD1 (6 bases). Germline CDR1 MDHEN, CDR2 SYDVKM. The V end lost 6 bases, the J end lost 4 bases, and 13 bases lay between the germline ends. The CDR3 is made up of 13 amino acids. CDR3 residues: CASSAGTKYEQYF. In DNA form, the CDR3 reads TGTGCCAGCAGCGCCGGGACAAAATACGAGCAGTACTTC.

The V gene is TRBV18, the J gene TRBJ1-4; D is uncertain. Germline V gene lookup returns CDR1 KGHSH and CDR2 LQKENI. Trimming took 0 bases from V and 4 from J, leaving 3 bases between them. CDR3 size: 13 residues. The CDR3 DNA reads as TGTGCCAGCTCACCACCCAATAATGAAAAACTGTTTTTT. It codes for CASSPPNNEKLFF.

The rearrangement links TRBV30 to TRBJ2-5; TRBD2 might be the D (6 bases). Germline CDR1 and CDR2: GTSNPN and SVGIG (reference sequence). Deletions cut 4 bases from V and 2 bases from J, with 20 bases between. The CDR3 loop spans 16 amino acids. CDR3 DNA: TGTGCCTGGAACCTAGGCGGGGCGGGAAATCAAGAGACCCAGTACTTC. Encoded protein: CAWNLGGAGNQETQYF.

This clone was detected only a few times. V is TRBV29-1 and J is TRBJ1-1, with a possible D match to TRBD1 (5 bases). This CDR3 region has 13 residues. In germline, CDR1 is SQVTM, CDR2 ANQGSEA. Trimming left V 3 bases short and J 6 bases short, with 14 bases between. The CDR3 coding sequence is TGCAGCGTTGATAGGCGGGGGTGGGCTGAAGCTTTCTTT. Its protein product is CSVDRRGWAEAFF.

This clone was counted a few times. The chain has TRBV7-6 and TRBJ2-3; 8 bases match TRBD2. CDR1 and CDR2 (germline): SGHVS, FNYEAQ. With 2 bases clipped from V and 2 bases from J, the junction kept 6 bases outside the gene matches. This CDR3 region has 16 residues. For the CDR3, the DNA is TGTGCCAGCAGCTTAAGTAGCGGGGTAACCACAGATACGCAGTATTTT. Protein sequence: CASSLSSGVTTDTQYF.

This clone was detected only a few times. The chain is built from TRBV29-1 and TRBJ2-1; 14 bases are shared with TRBD2. Germline trimming cut 8 bases from V and 0 bases from J; bases unmatched to any gene: 9. CDR3 size: 17 residues. CDR1 and CDR2 (germline): SQVTM, ANQGSEA. The CDR3 bases are TGCAGCCCGACCGGGACTAGCGGGGGAAGCTCCTACAATGAGCAGTTCTTC. Translated: CSPTGTSGGSSYNEQFF.

This clone was detected a few times. This sequence joins TRBV10-3 and TRBJ2-5, with 13 bases matching TRBD2. Germline loops: CDR1 ENHRY, CDR2 SYGVKD. J gave up 3 bases and V 5 bases, and 3 bases lay outside the gene matches. The CDR3 spans 15 residues. The CDR3 DNA follows: TGTGCCATCAGTCAGGGACTAGCGGGGAAAGAGACCCAGTACTTC. Protein sequence: CAISQGLAGKETQYF.

This clone was picked up a small number of times. V and J are TRBV6-4 and TRBJ2-1, with TRBD1 identical over 9 bases. V lost 2 bases, J lost 16 bases, and 12 bases stayed unmatched. CDR1 and CDR2 from the germline V gene are MRHNA and SNTAGT. The CDR3 runs to 14 residues. The CDR3 here is CASSDAFGTGRIFF. The CDR3 DNA reads as TGTGCCAGCAGTGACGCCTTCGGGACAGGGAGAATCTTCTTC.

This clone has more than one count but fewer than ten. The same CDR3 is also encoded by other DNA sequences in this sample. This chain links TRBV5-1 with TRBJ2-1, with 10 bases matching TRBD2. The trim removed 0 bases at V and 4 bases at J, leaving 1 base unmatched. Germline lookup yields CDR1 SGHRS and CDR2 YFSETQ. The CDR3 has 15 amino acids. The CDR3 coding sequence is TGCGCCAGCAGCTTGGCACTAGCGGGGTACAATGAGCAGTTCTTC. Translated: CASSLALAGYNEQFF.

This chain links TRBV30 with TRBJ1-1; D may be TRBD1 (6 bases). The CDR3 has 13 amino acids. The V end was cut by 1 base, the J end by 0 bases, with 6 bases between. Germline V gene lookup returns CDR1 GTSNPN and CDR2 SVGIG (reference sequence). The CDR3 region has the DNA TGTGCCTGGAGTGGGACAGTGAACACTGAAGCTTTCTTT. It codes for CAWSGTVNTEAFF.

The V call is TRBV27, the J call TRBJ2-7; D is undetermined. CDR3 length: 15 residues. Per the germline V gene, CDR1 is MNHEY and CDR2 is SMNVEV (reference sequence). The germline V and J ends were trimmed by 2 bases and 3 bases, with 14 bases remaining between them. The CDR3 loop is CASSLRLGTFYEQYF. The CDR3 coding sequence is TGTGCCAGCAGTTTACGATTGGGCACCTTCTACGAGCAGTACTTC.

CDR3 nucleotide sequence: TGTGCCAGCAGCTTAGGGTCCGGGGGTTTGGGGACCCAGTACTTC. This sequence encodes CASSLGSGGLGTQYF. The V and J genes are TRBV7-2 and TRBJ2-5; TRBD2 is a possible D gene (6 bases). The CDR3 is made up of 15 amino acids. The V gene lost 1 base and the J gene lost 7 bases, with 16 bases spanning the gap. Per germline, CDR1 SGHTA and CDR2 FQGNSA. The full variable domain, in which reference TRBV7-2 and TRBJ2-5 provide the parts outside the CDR3, is GAGVSQSPSNKVTEKGKDVELRCDPISGHTALYWYRQSLGQGLEFLIYFQGNSAPDKSGLPSDRFSAERTGGSVSTLTIQRTQQEDSAVYLCASSLGSGGLGTQYFGPGTRLLVL.

The CDR3 sequence is CASSPVAVARTDTQYF. CDR3 nucleotide sequence: TGTGCCAGCTCCCCCGTCGCGGTAGCGCGCACAGATACGCAGTATTTT. J is TRBJ2-3 and V is TRBV18; TRBD2 might be the D (5 bases). Looked up from germline, CDR1 is KGHSH and CDR2 is LQKENI. CDR3 length: 16 residues. V dropped 6 bases and J dropped 1 base, with 17 bases sitting between them.

V is TRBV7-2 and J is TRBJ2-3; no firm D call. The CDR3 totals 16 residues. Germline-derived CDR1 and CDR2 are SGHTA and FQGNSA. V lost 5 bases, J lost 0 bases, and 15 bases lay in between. The CDR3 DNA reads as TGTGCCAGCAGCCCCAACGGGTATCCTAGCACAGATACGCAGTATTTT. Residues: CASSPNGYPSTDTQYF.